The clone carrying this T cell receptor (beta chain) was found once. Its target is unknown. The data were produced by immunoSEQ multiplex PCR, yet TCRdb's version contains in-frame clones alone and is incomplete. The sample lists around 94,000 clones, around 86% seen once, with approximately 0.3% in the top ten. The data belong to a study of OX40 agonist ivuxolimab in advanced cancers. At the level of the study: The treatment was a fully human IgG2 OX40 agonist, ivuxolimab.

Overall study findings and caveats: CD4+ and CD8+ blood T cells expanded clonally by week 6 at 0.1 to 3.0 mg/kg.

The origin of this receptor is an adult with an advanced solid tumor such as melanoma, head and neck, liver or kidney cancer. Material: CD4+ or CD8+ T cells sorted from blood, obtained in a trial of the OX40 agonist ivuxolimab.

CDR3 protein: CASTAAKVDTQYF. DNA for the CDR3: TGTGCCAGCACGGCAGCCAAGGTAGATACGCAGTATTTT. This chain connects TRBV2 to TRBJ2-3; no definite D call. V lost 7 bases and J lost 5, with 13 bases in between. The V gene's germline CDR1 is SNHLY and CDR2 FYNNEI. This CDR3 is built from 13 residues.